This TCR beta chain was documented in a study of blood T cells in healthy people across ages. In its sample, this clonotype was seen a few times. Through a sample-barcoded 5' primer and a J-beta primer mix, a second PCR was run for roughly 6 to 11 cycles. TCRdb re-called the 5' RACE reads through MiXCR, storing one row per CDR3 protein. The sample lists approximately 800,000 distinct CDR3 sequences, approximately 24% occurring once. V lost 5 bases to trimming and J lost 6 bases; unmatched junction nucleotides: 9. This CDR3 region has 15 residues. The sample was also reused in another study, on T cells of mothers and their children. Turning to that study: A few healthy Caucasian mothers served as donors, and their six children did as well. The output of TCR recombination is shaped by thymic selection similarly in related and unrelated pairs.

The chain uses TRBV12-3 or TRBV12-4 and TRBJ1-4; 7 positions agree with TRBD1. This TCR derives from a boy younger than 18 in good health. The sequenced sample consisted of blood. As DNA, the CDR3 is TGTGCCAGCAGTCTGTACAGGGGAGGTGATGAAAAACTGTTTTTT. Translating it yields CASSLYRGGDEKLFF.